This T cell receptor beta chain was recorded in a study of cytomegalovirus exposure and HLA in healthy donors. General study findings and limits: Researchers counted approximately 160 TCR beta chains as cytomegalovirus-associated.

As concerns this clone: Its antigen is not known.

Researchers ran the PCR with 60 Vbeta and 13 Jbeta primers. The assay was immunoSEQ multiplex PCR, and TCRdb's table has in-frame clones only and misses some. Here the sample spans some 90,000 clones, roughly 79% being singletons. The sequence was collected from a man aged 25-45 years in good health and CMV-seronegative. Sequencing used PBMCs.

The CDR3 here is CASSHLRASFNYEQYF. The CDR3 DNA reads TGTGCCAGCAGCCACCTCCGAGCCTCATTCAACTACGAGCAGTACTTC. The J gene is TRBJ2-7, the V gene TRBV7-2; D gene unclear. The germline V gene encodes CDR1 SGHTA and CDR2 FQGNSA. The CDR3 extends over 16 amino acids. V lost 5 bases, J lost 3 bases, and 20 bases lay in between.